The rows below give T cell receptor beta chains drawn from one sample of a study of cytomegalovirus exposure and HLA in healthy donors. Sequencing was performed with immunoSEQ multiplex PCR; in TCRdb, only in-frame clones are kept and a portion is missing. The sample contains about 170,000 clones, over 80% of which appear only once. The sequenced sample was PBMCs. These receptors all stem from a woman in her fifties or sixties in good health and CMV-seropositive. Each CDR3 is given without its conserved first and last residue.

cdr3_aa,v_call,cdr3_length
ASSLQGNTEAF,TRBV19,11
ASSSFRAGGFGSYNEQF,TRBV5-4,17
ATQTRRSGSYEQY,TRBV6-1,13
ASSTGTSGGTDTQY,TRBV19,14
ASSPWTSGRNEQY,TRBV18,13
ASSLMAGVDEQF,TRBV7-3,12
ASSFYPHFAPTEAF,TRBV6-6,14
ASGRTTNEKLF,TRBV30,11
ATKGGSGNTIY,TRBV18,11
ASRSGQGANTGELF,TRBV5-1,14
ASSQGDLNQPQH,TRBV5-1,12
ASSVAGSTDTQY,TRBV9,12
ASSIQGATNEKLF,TRBV6-6,13
ASSPSTGAGNTIY,TRBV18,13
ASSLEAGGPEQY,TRBV5-1,12
ASGLVQGAGGGSNYGYT,TRBV12-5,17
AWSKGVDTEAF,TRBV30,11